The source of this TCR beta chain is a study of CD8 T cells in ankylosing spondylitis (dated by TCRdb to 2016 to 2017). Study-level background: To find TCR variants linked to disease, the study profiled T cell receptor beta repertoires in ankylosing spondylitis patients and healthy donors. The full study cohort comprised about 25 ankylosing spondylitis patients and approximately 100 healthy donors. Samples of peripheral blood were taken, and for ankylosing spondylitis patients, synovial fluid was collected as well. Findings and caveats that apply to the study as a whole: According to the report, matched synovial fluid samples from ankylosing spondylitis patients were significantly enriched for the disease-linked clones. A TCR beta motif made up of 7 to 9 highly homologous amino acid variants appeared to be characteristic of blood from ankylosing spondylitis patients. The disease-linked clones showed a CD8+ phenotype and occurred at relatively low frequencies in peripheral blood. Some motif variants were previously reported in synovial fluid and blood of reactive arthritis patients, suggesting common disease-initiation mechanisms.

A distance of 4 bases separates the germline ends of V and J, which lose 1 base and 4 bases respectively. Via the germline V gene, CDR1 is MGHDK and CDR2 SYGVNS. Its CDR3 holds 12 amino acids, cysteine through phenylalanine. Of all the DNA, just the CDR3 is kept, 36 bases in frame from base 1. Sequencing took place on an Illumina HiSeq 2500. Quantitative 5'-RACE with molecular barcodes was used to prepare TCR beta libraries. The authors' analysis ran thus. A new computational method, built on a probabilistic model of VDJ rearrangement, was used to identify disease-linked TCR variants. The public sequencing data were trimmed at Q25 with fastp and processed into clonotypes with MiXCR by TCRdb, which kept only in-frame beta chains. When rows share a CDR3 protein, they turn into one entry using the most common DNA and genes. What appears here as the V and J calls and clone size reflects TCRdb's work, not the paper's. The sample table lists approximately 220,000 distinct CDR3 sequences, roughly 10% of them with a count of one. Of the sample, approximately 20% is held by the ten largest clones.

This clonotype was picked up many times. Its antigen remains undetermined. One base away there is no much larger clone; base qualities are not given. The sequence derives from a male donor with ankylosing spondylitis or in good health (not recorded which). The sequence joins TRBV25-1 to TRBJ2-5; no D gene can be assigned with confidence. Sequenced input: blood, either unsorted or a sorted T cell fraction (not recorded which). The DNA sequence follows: TGTGCCAGCAGTGAATCTCGAGAGACCCAGTACTTC. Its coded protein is CASSESRETQYF.